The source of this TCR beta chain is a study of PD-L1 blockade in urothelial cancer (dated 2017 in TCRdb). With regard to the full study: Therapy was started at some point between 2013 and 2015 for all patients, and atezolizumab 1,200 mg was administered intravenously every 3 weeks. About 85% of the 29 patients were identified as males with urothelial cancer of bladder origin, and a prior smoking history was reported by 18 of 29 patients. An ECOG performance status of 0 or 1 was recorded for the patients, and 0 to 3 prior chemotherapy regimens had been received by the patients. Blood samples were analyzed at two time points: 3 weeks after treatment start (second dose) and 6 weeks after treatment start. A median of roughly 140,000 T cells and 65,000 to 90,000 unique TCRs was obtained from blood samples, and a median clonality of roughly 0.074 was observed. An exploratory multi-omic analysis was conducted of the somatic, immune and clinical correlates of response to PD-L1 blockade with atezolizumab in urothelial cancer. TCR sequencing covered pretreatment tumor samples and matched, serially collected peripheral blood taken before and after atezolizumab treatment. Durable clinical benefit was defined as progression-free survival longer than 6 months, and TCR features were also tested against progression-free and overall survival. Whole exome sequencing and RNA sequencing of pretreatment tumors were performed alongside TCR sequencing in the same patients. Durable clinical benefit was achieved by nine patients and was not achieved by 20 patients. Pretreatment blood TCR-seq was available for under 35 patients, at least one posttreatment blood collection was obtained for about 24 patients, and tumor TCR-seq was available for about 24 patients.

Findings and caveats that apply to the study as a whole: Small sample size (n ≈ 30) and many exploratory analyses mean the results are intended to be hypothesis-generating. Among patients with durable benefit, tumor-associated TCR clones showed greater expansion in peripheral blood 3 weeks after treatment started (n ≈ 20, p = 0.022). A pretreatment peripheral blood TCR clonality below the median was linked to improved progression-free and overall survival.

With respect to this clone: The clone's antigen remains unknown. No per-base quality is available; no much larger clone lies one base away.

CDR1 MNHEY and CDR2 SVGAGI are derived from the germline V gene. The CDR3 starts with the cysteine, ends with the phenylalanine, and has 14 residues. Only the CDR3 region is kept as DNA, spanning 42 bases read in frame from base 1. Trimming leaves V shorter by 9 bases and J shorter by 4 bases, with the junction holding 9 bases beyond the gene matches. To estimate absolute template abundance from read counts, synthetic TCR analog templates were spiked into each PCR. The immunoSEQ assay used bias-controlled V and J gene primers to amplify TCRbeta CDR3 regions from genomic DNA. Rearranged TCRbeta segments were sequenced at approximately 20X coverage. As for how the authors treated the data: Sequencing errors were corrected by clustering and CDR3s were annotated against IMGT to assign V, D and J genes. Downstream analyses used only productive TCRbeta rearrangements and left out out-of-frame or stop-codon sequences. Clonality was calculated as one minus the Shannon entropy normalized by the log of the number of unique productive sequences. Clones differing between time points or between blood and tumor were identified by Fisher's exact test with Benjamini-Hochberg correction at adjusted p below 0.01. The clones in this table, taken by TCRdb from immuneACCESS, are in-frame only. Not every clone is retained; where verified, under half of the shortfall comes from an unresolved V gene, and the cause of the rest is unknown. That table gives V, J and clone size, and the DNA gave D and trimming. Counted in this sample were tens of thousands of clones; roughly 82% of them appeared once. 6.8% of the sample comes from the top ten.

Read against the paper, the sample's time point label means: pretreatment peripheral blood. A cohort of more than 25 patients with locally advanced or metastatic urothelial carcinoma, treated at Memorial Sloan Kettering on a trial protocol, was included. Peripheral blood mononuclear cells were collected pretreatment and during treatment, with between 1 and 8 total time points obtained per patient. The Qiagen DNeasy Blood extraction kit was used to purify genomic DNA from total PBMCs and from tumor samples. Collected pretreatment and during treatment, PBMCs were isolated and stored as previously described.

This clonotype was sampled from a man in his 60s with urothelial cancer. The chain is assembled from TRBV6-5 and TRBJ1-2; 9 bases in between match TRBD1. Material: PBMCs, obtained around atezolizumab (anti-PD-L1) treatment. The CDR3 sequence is CASFSTGGSYGYTF. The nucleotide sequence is TGTGCCAGTTTCTCTACAGGGGGCTCCTATGGCTACACCTTC.